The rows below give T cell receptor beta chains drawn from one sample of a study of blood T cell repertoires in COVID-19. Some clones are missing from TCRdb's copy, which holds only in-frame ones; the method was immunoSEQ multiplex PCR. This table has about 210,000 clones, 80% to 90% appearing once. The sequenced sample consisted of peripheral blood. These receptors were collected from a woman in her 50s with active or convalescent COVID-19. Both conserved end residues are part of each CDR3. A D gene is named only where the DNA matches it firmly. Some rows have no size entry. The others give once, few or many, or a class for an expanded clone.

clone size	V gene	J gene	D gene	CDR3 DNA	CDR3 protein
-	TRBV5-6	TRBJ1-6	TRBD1	TGTGCCAGCAGTCGGGACAGGGGGAATTCACCCCTCCACTTT	CASSRDRGNSPLHF
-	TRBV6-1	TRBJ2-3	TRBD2	TGTGCCAGCAGTGAGACCCTAGCTAGCGGGAGTGGCGATACGCAGTATTTT	CASSETLASGSGDTQYF
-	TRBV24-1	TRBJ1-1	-	TGTGCCACCAGTCGGAGCCAGGGAACTGAAGCTTTCTTT	CATSRSQGTEAFF
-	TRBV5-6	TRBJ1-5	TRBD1	TGTGCCAGCAGCTTGGAGGGGACAGGGAATCAGCCCCAGCATTTT	CASSLEGTGNQPQHF
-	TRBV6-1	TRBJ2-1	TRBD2	TGTGCCAGCAGTGAAGGAGTTCCGGGAGGGTCCTACAATGAGCAGTTCTTC	CASSEGVPGGSYNEQFF
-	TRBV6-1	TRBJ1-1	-	TGTGCCAGCAGTGAAGGGCAGGGGCCAAGGGGTAAAGCTTTCTTT	CASSEGQGPRGKAFF
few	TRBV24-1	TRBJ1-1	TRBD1	TGTGCCACCAGACGGACAGGGGACACTGAAGCTTTCTTT	CATRRTGDTEAFF
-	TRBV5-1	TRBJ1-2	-	TGCGCCAGCAGCTTGGATTGGCGGCTCTATGGCTACACCTTC	CASSLDWRLYGYTF
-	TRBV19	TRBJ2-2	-	TGTGCCAGTAGATCCCCCCCACAGGTTAACACCGGGGAGCTGTTTTTT	CASRSPPQVNTGELFF
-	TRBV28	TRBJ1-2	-	TGTGCCAGCAGTTCGCCCCCCACCGGGGGGGGGATTGGCTACACCTTC	CASSSPPTGGGIGYTF
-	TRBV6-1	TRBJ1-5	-	TGTGCCAGCAAAGGGGACAATCAGCCCCAGCATTTT	CASKGDNQPQHF
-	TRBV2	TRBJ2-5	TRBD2	TGTGCCAGCAGTGTAGCGGGGGGGCGAGAGACCCAGTACTTC	CASSVAGGRETQYF
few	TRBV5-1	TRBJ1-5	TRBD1	TGCGCCAGCAGCTTGGGACAGGGTAGGAGCAATCAGCCCCAGCATTTT	CASSLGQGRSNQPQHF
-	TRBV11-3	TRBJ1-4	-	TGTGCCAGCAGTTACACACGGAGCTCCACTAATGAAAAACTGTTTTTT	CASSYTRSSTNEKLFF
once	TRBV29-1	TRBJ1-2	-	TGCAGCGAAGCCAGGGGTTTTGACTATGGCTACACCTTC	CSEARGFDYGYTF
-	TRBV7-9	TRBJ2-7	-	TGTGCCAGCAGCCCTCCAGGAGGGTGGAACGAGCAGTACTTC	CASSPPGGWNEQYF
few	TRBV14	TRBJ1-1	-	TGTGCCAGCAGCGATAACAGCCGCGCTACTGAAGCTTTCTTT	CASSDNSRATEAFF
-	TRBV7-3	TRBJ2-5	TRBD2	TGTGCCAGCAGCCTCCTAGCGGGAGTTGAAGAGACCCAGTACTTC	CASSLLAGVEETQYF
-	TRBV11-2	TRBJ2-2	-	TGTGCCAGCAGCTTCAGGCCTTACACCGGGGAGCTGTTTTTT	CASSFRPYTGELFF
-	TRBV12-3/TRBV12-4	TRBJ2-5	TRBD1	TGTGCCAGCAGCCCAGGGGGGACCCAGTACTTC	CASSPGGTQYF
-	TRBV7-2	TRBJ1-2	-	TGTGCCAGCAGCTTAGTCGGGGATTACTATGGCTACACCTTC	CASSLVGDYYGYTF
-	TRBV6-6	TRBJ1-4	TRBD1	TGTGCCAGCAGTCCCGGGACAGGCCGAGGGGCTAATGAAAAACTGTTTTTT	CASSPGTGRGANEKLFF
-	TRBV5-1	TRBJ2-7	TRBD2	TGCGCCAGCAGCTTGGTAGGACTAGCGGGATTTGGTCCGCGGGAGCAGTACTTC	CASSLVGLAGFGPREQYF
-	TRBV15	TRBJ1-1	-	TGTGCCACCAGCAGAGATATCAATACGGGCACTGAAGCTTTCTTT	CATSRDINTGTEAFF
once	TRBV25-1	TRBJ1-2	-	TGTGCCAGCAGTCCTGCGGGGAATTCAGGGTACTATGGCTACACCTTC	CASSPAGNSGYYGYTF
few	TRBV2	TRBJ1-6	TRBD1	TGTGCCAGCAGTTCCGACAGGGGGGGGTCACCCCTCCACTTT	CASSSDRGGSPLHF
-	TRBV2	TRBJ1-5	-	TGTGCCAGCCAGGAGGAGGGAATCCAGCCCCAGCATTTT	CASQEEGIQPQHF
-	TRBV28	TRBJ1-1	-	TGTGCCAGCAGCTCACCTAGGACAGCGCTGAACACTGAAGCTTTCTTT	CASSSPRTALNTEAFF
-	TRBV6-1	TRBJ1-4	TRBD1	TGTGCCAGCAGTGAAGCCCAGGGGGACGGGGATGAAAAACTGTTTTTT	CASSEAQGDGDEKLFF
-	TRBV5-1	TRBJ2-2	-	TGCGCCAGCAGCTTGTGGGGGCTTGCCGGGGAGCTGTTTTTT	CASSLWGLAGELFF
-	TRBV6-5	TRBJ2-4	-	TGTGCCGTCCTAGCCAAAAACATTCAGTACTTC	CAVLAKNIQYF
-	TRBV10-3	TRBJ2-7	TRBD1	TGTGCCATCAGTGGTACAGGGGGCTCGTACGAGCAGTACTTC	CAISGTGGSYEQYF
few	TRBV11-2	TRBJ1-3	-	TGTGCCAGCAGCTTGGGCAGGGGAGAAAGAGGAAACACCATATATTTT	CASSLGRGERGNTIYF
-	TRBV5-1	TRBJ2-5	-	TGCGCCAGCAGCAAGAACTTGTACCAAGAGACCCAGTACTTC	CASSKNLYQETQYF
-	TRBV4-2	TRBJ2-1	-	TGTGCCAGCAGCCATCCTCCTAGGTTCAAGTGGCAGTTCTTC	CASSHPPRFKWQFF
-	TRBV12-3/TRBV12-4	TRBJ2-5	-	TGTGCCAGCAGTTTAAAGGGGGAAGAGACCCAGTACTTC	CASSLKGEETQYF
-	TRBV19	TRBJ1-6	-	TGTGCCAGTACCCCGGCAGGGGCTACCTATAATTCACCCCTCCACTTT	CASTPAGATYNSPLHF
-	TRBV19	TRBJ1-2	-	TGTGCCAGTACCAGGGACTTCGGCTATGGCTACACCTTC	CASTRDFGYGYTF
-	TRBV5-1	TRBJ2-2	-	TGCGCCAGCAAGCCACATCAGGACACCGGGGAGCTGTTTTTT	CASKPHQDTGELFF
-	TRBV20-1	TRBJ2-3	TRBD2	TGCAGTGCTAGTTCTTCTAGCGGGAGAGTAGATACGCAGTATTTT	CSASSSSGRVDTQYF
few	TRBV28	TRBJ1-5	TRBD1	TGTGCCAGCAGTTTATGGGGACAGGGAAACGACCAGCCCCAGCATTTT	CASSLWGQGNDQPQHF
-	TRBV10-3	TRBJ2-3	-	TGTGCCATCAGTGAGTCAAAGCCCACAGATACGCAGTATTTT	CAISESKPTDTQYF
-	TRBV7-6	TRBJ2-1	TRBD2	TGTGCCAGCAGCTCGACAGGGGCTAGCGGGAGGGCCTATGAGCAGTTCTTC	CASSSTGASGRAYEQFF
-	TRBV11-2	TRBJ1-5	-	TGTGCCAGCAGCTTAGAAAGGGGGAATCAGCCCCAGCATTTT	CASSLERGNQPQHF
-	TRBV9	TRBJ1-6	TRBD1	TGTGCCAGCAGCGTTAGCTCAGGGACAGGTAGCTCCTATAATTCACCCCTCCACTTT	CASSVSSGTGSSYNSPLHF
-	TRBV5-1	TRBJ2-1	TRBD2	TGCGCCAGCAGCTCTGGGGGGGTCTACAATGAGCAGTTCTTC	CASSSGGVYNEQFF
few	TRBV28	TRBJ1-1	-	TGTGCCAGCAGCCCCCGGCGGGACTCGGCTTTCTTT	CASSPRRDSAFF
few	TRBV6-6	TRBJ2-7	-	TGTGCCAGCAGTTACACCCGAGATGAGCAGTACTTC	CASSYTRDEQYF
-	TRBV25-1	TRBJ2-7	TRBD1	TGTGCCAGCACCCCCGGGACAGATAACGAGCAGTACTTC	CASTPGTDNEQYF
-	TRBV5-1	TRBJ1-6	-	TGCGCCAGCAGCCCACTCGGGACGGACAGCTCCTATAATTCACCCCTCCACTTT	CASSPLGTDSSYNSPLHF
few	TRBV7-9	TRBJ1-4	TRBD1	TGTGCCAGCAGCCTAGGACAGGGGGCTACTAATGAAAAACTGTTTTTT	CASSLGQGATNEKLFF
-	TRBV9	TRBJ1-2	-	TGTGCCAGCAGCCCCAGCGGGCGAAACTATGGCTACACCTTC	CASSPSGRNYGYTF
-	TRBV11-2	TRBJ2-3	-	TGTGCCAGCAGCCGGGTAGTTGCAGATACGCAGTATTTT	CASSRVVADTQYF
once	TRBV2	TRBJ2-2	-	TGTGCCAGCAGTACTTACTCCACCGGGGAGCTGTTTTTT	CASSTYSTGELFF
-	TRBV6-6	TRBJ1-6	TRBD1	TGTGCCAGCAGTCAGCCCCGGGACAGGGCAAACTCCTATAATTCACCCCTCCACTTT	CASSQPRDRANSYNSPLHF
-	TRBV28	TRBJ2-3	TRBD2	TGTGCCAGCAGTTACACCCTCCTCGGACTAGCGGGGAGTACAGATACGCAGTATTTT	CASSYTLLGLAGSTDTQYF